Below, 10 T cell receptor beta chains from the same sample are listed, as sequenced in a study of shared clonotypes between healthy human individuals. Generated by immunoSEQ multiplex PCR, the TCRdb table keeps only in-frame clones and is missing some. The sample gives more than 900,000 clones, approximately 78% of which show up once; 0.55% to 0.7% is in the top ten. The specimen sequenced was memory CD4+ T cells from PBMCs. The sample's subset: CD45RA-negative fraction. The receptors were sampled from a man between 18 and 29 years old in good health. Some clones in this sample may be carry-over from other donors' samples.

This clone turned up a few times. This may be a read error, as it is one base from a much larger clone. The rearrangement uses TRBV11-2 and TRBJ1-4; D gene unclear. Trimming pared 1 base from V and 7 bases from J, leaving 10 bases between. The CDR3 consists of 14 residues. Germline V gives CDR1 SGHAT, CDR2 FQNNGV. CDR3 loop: CASSLVGRFEKLFF. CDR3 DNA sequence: TGTGCCAGCAGCTTAGTCGGCAGGTTTGAAAAACTGTTTTTT.

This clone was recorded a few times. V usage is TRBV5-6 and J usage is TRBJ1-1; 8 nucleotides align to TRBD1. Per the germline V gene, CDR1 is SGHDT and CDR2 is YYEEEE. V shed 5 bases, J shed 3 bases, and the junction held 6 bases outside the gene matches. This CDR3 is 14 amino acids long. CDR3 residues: CASRSRDRYTEAFF. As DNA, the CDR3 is TGTGCCAGCAGATCACGGGACAGGTACACTGAAGCTTTCTTT.

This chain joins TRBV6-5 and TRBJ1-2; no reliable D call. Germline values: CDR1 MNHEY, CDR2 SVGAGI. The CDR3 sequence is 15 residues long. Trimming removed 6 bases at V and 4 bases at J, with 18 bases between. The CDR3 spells CASRSTRLVLYGYTF. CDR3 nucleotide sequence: TGTGCCAGCAGATCCACAAGGCTTGTGCTCTATGGCTACACCTTC.

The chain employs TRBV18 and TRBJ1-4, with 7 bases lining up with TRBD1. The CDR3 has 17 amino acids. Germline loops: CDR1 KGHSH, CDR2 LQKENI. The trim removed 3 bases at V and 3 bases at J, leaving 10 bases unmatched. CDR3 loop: CASSPTQSGTANEKLFF. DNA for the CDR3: TGTGCCAGCTCACCGACCCAGTCCGGGACAGCTAATGAAAAACTGTTTTTT.

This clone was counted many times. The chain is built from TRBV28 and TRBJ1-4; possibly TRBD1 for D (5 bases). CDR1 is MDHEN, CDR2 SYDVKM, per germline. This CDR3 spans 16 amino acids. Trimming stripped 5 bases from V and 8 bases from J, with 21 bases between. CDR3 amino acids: CASSPLEGQGGEKLFF. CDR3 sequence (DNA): TGTGCCAGCAGTCCCCTTGAGGGGCAGGGTGGAGAAAAACTGTTTTTT.

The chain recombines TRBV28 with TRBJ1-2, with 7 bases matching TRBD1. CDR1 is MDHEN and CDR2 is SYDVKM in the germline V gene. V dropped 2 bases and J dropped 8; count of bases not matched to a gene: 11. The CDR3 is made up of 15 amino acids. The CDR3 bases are TGTGCCAGCAGTTTAGGGGCAGACAGGGCTAACGGCTACACCTTC. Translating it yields CASSLGADRANGYTF.

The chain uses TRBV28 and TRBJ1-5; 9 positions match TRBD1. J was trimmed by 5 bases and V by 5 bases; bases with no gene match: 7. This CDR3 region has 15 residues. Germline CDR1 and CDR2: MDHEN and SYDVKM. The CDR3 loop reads CASSLGTGFDQPQHF. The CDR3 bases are TGTGCCAGCAGTCTGGGGACAGGGTTTGATCAGCCCCAGCATTTT.

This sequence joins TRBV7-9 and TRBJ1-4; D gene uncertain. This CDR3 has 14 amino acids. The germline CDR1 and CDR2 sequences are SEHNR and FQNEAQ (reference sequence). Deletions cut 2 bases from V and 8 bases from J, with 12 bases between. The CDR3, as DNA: TGTGCCAGCAGCTTATATAGGCCGGGCGAAAAACTGTTTTTT. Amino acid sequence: CASSLYRPGEKLFF.

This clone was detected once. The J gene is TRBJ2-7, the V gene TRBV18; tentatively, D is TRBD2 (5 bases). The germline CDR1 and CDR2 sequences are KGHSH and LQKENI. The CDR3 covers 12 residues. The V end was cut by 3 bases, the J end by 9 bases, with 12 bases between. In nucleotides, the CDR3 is TGTGCCAGCTCACCCCCCGGAGGCTTGCAGTACTTC. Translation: CASSPPGGLQYF.

CDR3 in amino acids: CASSLSLGNYGYTF. The CDR3 DNA reads as TGCGCCAGCAGCTTGTCGCTCGGTAACTATGGCTACACCTTC. The chain carries TRBV5-1 and TRBJ1-2; D not resolved. The CDR3 runs 14 residues. Germline V gene sequence: CDR1 SGHRS, CDR2 YFSETQ. The V and J ends lost 1 base and 1 base respectively, with 8 bases between them.